This T cell receptor beta chain is drawn from a study of shared clonotypes between healthy human individuals. The CDR3 has 16 residues. The V end was cut by 3 bases, the J end by 0 bases, with 12 bases between. Germline loops: CDR1 SNHLY, CDR2 FYNNEI. Sequencing used immunoSEQ multiplex PCR; TCRdb keeps in-frame clones, though not all of them. Found here are fewer than 800,000 clones, around 92% of them singletons; the top ten hold 24%. It was CD45RO-negative cells, positively selected for CCR7, that made up naive CD8 cells, with terminally differentiated effector memory CD45RA+ cells excluded. The chain is built from TRBV2 and TRBJ2-1; D possibly matches TRBD1 or TRBD2 (5 bases each). Sample: naive CD8+ T cells sorted from blood. The clonotype originates from a man younger than 40 in good health. CDR3 in DNA: TGTGCCAGCAGTGATTCGGGACGGAGCTCCTACAATGAGCAGTTCTTC. Translating gives CASSDSGRSSYNEQFF.